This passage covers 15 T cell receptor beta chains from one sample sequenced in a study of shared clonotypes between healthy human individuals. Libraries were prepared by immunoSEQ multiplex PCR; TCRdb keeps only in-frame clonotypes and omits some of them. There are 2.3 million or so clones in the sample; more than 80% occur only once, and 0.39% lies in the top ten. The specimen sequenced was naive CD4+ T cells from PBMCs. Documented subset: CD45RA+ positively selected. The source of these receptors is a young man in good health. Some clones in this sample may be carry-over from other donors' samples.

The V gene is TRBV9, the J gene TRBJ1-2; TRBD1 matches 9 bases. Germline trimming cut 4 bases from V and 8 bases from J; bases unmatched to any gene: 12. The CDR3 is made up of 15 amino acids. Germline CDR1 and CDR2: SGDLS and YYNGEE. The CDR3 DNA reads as TGTGCCAGCAGCCTACCACAGGGGGCGCCGGGGGGCTACACCTTC. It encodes CASSLPQGAPGGYTF.

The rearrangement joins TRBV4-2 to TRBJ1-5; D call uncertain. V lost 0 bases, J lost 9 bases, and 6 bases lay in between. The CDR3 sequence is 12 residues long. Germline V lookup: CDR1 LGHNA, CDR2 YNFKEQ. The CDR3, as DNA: TGTGCCAGCAGCCAAGACGGCGGGCCCCAGCATTTT. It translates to CASSQDGGPQHF.

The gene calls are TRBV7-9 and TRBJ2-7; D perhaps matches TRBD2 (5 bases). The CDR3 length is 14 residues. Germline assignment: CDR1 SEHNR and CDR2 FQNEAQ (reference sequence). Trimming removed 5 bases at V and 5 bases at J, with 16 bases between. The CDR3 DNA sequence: TGTGCCAGCAGCACCCAAGACTCCGGGGACGAGCAGTACTTC. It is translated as CASSTQDSGDEQYF.

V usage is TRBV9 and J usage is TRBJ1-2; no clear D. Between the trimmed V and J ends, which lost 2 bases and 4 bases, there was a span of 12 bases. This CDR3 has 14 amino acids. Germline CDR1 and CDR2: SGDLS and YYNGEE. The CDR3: CASSVDLQSYGYTF. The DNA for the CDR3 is TGTGCCAGCAGCGTCGACCTACAGAGCTATGGCTACACCTTC.

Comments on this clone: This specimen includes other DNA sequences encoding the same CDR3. CDR3 sequence: CASRTGQETQYF. DNA of the CDR3: TGCGCCAGCAGGACAGGCCAAGAGACCCAGTACTTC. The chain couples TRBV5-1 to TRBJ2-5; perhaps TRBD1 as D (6 bases). This CDR3 comprises 12 residues. Germline lookup yields CDR1 SGHRS and CDR2 YFSETQ. With 5 bases removed from V and 1 base from J, the gap between germline ends came to 6 bases.

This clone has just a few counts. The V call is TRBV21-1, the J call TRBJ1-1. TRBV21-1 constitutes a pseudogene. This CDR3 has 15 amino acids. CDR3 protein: CASPPRSRGTTEAFF. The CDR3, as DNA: TGTGCCAGCCCCCCCCGTTCTCGGGGGACCACTGAAGCTTTCTTT.

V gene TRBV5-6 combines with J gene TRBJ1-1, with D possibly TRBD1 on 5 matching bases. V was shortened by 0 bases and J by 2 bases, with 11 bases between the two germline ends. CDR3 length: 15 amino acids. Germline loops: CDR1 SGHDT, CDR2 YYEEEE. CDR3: CASSLGPDRNTEAFF. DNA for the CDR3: TGTGCCAGCAGCTTGGGGCCTGACAGAAACACTGAAGCTTTCTTT.

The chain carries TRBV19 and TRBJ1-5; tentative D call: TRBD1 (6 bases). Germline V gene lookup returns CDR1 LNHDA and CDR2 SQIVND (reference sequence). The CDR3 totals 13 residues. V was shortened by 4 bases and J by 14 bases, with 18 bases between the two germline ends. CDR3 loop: CASSTEVTGGKHF. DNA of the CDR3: TGTGCCAGTAGTACGGAAGTGACAGGTGGTAAGCATTTT.

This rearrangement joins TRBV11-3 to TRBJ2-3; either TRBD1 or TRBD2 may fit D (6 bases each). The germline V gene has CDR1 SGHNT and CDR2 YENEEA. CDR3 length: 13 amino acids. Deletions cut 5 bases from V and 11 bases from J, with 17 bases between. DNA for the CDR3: TGTGCCAGCAGCAAGGGGCGGGACATAAAGCAGTATTTT. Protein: CASSKGRDIKQYF.

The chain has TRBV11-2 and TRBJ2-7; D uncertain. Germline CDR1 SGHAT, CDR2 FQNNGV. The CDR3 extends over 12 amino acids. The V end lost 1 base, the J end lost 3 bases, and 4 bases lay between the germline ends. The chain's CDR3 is CASSLVYYEQYF. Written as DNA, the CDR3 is TGTGCCAGCAGCTTAGTCTACTACGAGCAGTACTTC.

This CDR3 reads CASSSTGHPSYEQYF. The CDR3 DNA follows: TGTGCCAGCAGCTCGACAGGGCATCCCTCCTACGAGCAGTACTTC. The gene calls are TRBV28 and TRBJ2-7, with 7 bases identical to TRBD1. The length of the CDR3 is 15 residues. V shed 6 bases, J shed 0 bases, and the junction held 8 bases outside the gene matches. Germline V gene data show CDR1 as MDHEN and CDR2 as SYDVKM.

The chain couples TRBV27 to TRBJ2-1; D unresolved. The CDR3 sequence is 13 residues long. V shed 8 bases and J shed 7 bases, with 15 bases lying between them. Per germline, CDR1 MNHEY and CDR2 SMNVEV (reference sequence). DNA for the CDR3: TGTGCCAGCCGGACCTTGGGCGTAAATGAGCAGTTCTTC. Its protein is CASRTLGVNEQFF.

CDR3 in DNA: TGTGCCAGCAGCCTACGGCGGGGCGGGGATGGCTACACCTTC. This gives the protein CASSLRRGGDGYTF. V and J are TRBV7-2 and TRBJ1-2; weak D call: TRBD1 (5 bases). Germline V CDR1 and CDR2: SGHTA, FQGNSA. The CDR3 consists of 14 residues. Trimming removed 5 bases at V and 6 bases at J, with 16 bases between.

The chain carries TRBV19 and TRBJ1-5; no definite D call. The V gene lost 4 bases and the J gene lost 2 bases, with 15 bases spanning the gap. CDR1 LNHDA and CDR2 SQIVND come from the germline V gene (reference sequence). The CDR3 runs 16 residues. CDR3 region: CASSSPGVLGNQPQHF. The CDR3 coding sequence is TGTGCCAGTAGTAGCCCCGGGGTACTAGGCAATCAGCCCCAGCATTTT.

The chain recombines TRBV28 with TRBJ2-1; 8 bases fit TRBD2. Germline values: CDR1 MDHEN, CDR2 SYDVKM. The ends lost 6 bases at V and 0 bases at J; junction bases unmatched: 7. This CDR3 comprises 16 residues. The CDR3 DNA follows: TGTGCCAGCAGCCTTTGGAGCGGGAGCTCCTACAATGAGCAGTTCTTC. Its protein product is CASSLWSGSSYNEQFF.